The 19 T cell receptor beta chains below were found in one sample sequenced in a study of beta chain features in type 1 diabetes. Expressed TCRB transcripts were sequenced because the entire RNA isolate underwent reverse transcription. The table came from immunoSEQ multiplex PCR; TCRdb's copy has only in-frame clones and leaves some out. The table has hundreds of thousands of clones, over 12% seen once. These TCRs' antigens remain unknown. Study-level results: When Type 1 diabetes patients were examined, their TCRB CDR3s proved moderately but significantly shorter in all four CD4+ subsets.

The specimen was naive CD4+ T cells from blood. Source of these receptors: a man younger than 30 with type 1 diabetes.

The table lists this clone with a few counts. The chain couples TRBV4-2 to TRBJ2-7; TRBD2 agrees at 11 bases. The V gene end was trimmed by 3 bases and the J gene end by 6 bases; junction bases not matched to a gene: 7. Germline V gene lookup returns CDR1 LGHNA and CDR2 YNFKEQ. There are 15 residues in the CDR3. This CDR3 is CASSHLLAGDGEQYF. The DNA for the CDR3 is TGTGCCAGCAGCCACCTACTAGCGGGGGATGGCGAGCAGTACTTC.

This clone was counted a few times. The chain couples TRBV30 to TRBJ2-2, with D perhaps matching TRBD1 (5 bases). Trimming shortened V by 3 bases and J by 3 bases, and 8 bases separated the two germline ends. Germline assignment: CDR1 GTSNPN and CDR2 SVGIG (reference sequence). The length of the CDR3 is 13 residues. CDR3 sequence reads: CAWRGQYTGELFF. Here the CDR3 DNA reads TGTGCCTGGAGGGGGCAGTACACCGGGGAGCTGTTTTTT.

This chain joins TRBV10-3 and TRBJ2-1; D ambiguous. This CDR3 spans 17 amino acids. Germline V gene lookup returns CDR1 ENHRY and CDR2 SYGVKD. Trimming cost V 8 bases and J 5 bases, with 25 bases left between them. The chain's CDR3 is CAIPLCERPFLHNEQFF. CDR3 in DNA: TGTGCCATCCCTCTGTGCGAGAGGCCCTTCCTCCACAATGAGCAGTTCTTC.

This clone was detected only a few times. This chain connects TRBV15 to TRBJ2-7; D is possibly TRBD1 or TRBD2 (5 bases each). Deletions cut 0 bases from V and 5 bases from J, with 14 bases between. Germline CDR1 reads LNHNV; CDR2 reads YYDKDF (reference sequence). This CDR3 comprises 15 residues. The CDR3 sequence: CATSREGSRANEQYF. For the CDR3, the DNA is TGTGCCACCAGCAGAGAGGGGAGCAGGGCGAACGAGCAGTACTTC.

V and J are TRBV6-6 and TRBJ2-7; D unclear. This CDR3 is 14 amino acids long. Germline loops: CDR1 MNHNY, CDR2 SVGAGI (reference sequence). V lost 6 bases and J lost 3, with 15 bases in between. The CDR3, as DNA: TGTGCCAGCAGCCCGAAACTTACAAACTACGAGCAGTACTTC. Translating it yields CASSPKLTNYEQYF.

This clone was detected a few times. V usage is TRBV6-5 and J usage is TRBJ1-5; D remains ambiguous. This CDR3 spans 13 amino acids. Germline loops: CDR1 MNHEY, CDR2 SVGAGI. V lost 6 bases and J lost 3, with 9 bases in between. CDR3 nucleotide sequence: TGTGCCAGCAGGGAAGGAAACAATCAGCCCCAGCATTTT. It codes for CASREGNNQPQHF.

The V gene is TRBV5-1, the J gene TRBJ1-4; TRBD1 matches 7 bases. Trimming removed 1 base from V and 0 bases from J; junction bases left unmatched: 3. The CDR3 covers 16 residues. Germline values: CDR1 SGHRS, CDR2 YFSETQ. CDR3 amino acids: CASSLYTGATNEKLFF. CDR3 DNA sequence: TGCGCCAGCAGCTTGTATACAGGGGCAACTAATGAAAAACTGTTTTTT.

The J gene is TRBJ2-7, the V gene TRBV6-5; perhaps TRBD1 as D (5 bases). From germline, CDR1 is MNHEY and CDR2 SVGAGI. CDR3 length equals 15 residues. Trimming removed 2 bases from V and 3 bases from J, with 14 bases in between. Here the CDR3 DNA reads TGTGCCAGCAGTTACGGTGCAGGGTGGGACTACGAGCAGTACTTC. Amino acid sequence: CASSYGAGWDYEQYF.

V and J are TRBV9 and TRBJ1-1; D gene ambiguous. Per germline, CDR1 SGDLS and CDR2 YYNGEE. Between the trimmed V and J ends, which lost 4 bases and 4 bases, there was a span of 11 bases. The CDR3 consists of 13 residues. CDR3 region: CASSSATATEAFF. The CDR3 nucleotides read TGTGCCAGCAGCTCCGCCACAGCCACTGAAGCTTTCTTT. The complete variable domain, with remaining parts taken from reference TRBV9 and TRBJ1-1, reads DSGVTQTPKHLITATGQRVTLRCSPRSGDLSVYWYQQSLDQGLQFLIQYYNGEERAKGNILERFSAQQFPDLHSELNLSSLELGDSALYFCASSSATATEAFFGQGTRLTVV.

Only a few counts were recorded for this clone. The chain joins TRBV2 to TRBJ1-1; D perhaps matches TRBD1 (5 bases). Trimming took off 4 bases at V and 0 bases at J, with 12 bases between the two ends. The CDR3 has 15 amino acids. The V gene's germline CDR1 is SNHLY and CDR2 FYNNEI. The CDR3 loop is CASSVTGTLNTEAFF. For the CDR3, the DNA is TGTGCCAGCAGTGTAACCGGGACTCTGAACACTGAAGCTTTCTTT.

This clone was observed a few times. The rearrangement uses TRBV16 and TRBJ1-2; D is possibly TRBD1 (5 bases). Germline V gene data show CDR1 as KGHSY and CDR2 as FQNENV. The V end was cut by 4 bases, the J end by 8 bases, with 14 bases between. The CDR3 runs to 13 residues. The CDR3 region is CASSRLDGDGYTF. The CDR3 region has the DNA TGTGCCAGCAGCCGGCTGGACGGGGACGGCTACACCTTC.

This chain connects TRBV6-1 to TRBJ2-7; D perhaps matches TRBD1 (6 bases). The CDR3 loop spans 16 amino acids. Deletions cut 4 bases from V and 0 bases from J, with 16 bases between. Germline V gives CDR1 MNHNS, CDR2 SASEGT. CDR3: CASSAIRDTSSYEQYF. CDR3 nucleotides: TGTGCCAGCAGTGCCATAAGGGACACAAGCTCCTACGAGCAGTACTTC.

V is TRBV10-3 and J is TRBJ1-1; no definite D call. V dropped 0 bases and J dropped 6 bases, with 17 bases sitting between them. From germline, CDR1 is ENHRY and CDR2 SYGVKD. There are 16 residues in the CDR3. CDR3 region: CAISESPGSGGAEAFF. The CDR3 coding sequence is TGTGCCATCAGTGAGTCTCCGGGCTCCGGCGGGGCTGAAGCTTTCTTT.

This clone occurred a few times. This sequence joins TRBV7-2 and TRBJ1-6, with a weak D call TRBD1 (5 bases). Germline V gene lookup returns CDR1 SGHTA and CDR2 FQGNSA. This CDR3 has 14 residues. V was pared by 5 bases and J by 11 bases, with 16 bases between. Here the CDR3 reads CASSLTQGTPPLHF. In nucleotides, the CDR3 is TGTGCCAGCAGCCTCACTCAAGGGACCCCACCCCTCCACTTT.

The chain uses TRBV6-5 and TRBJ2-5, with D hard to call. V was cut by 0 bases and J by 4 bases, with 9 bases left in between. Germline-derived CDR1 and CDR2 are MNHEY and SVGAGI. The CDR3 runs 14 residues. CDR3 coding DNA: TGTGCCAGCAGTTACTCTCTAGGGCGAGAGACCCAGTACTTC. Translated, it gives CASSYSLGRETQYF.

The CDR3 DNA sequence: TGTGCCAGCAGTTTCCTTAGTGGGACAGGGGGGTATGGCTACACCTTC. It translates to CASSFLSGTGGYGYTF. This sequence joins TRBV6-5 and TRBJ1-2; 11 bases line up with TRBD1. The CDR3 spans 16 residues. J lost 5 bases, V lost 4 bases, and 9 bases had no gene match. The germline V gene has CDR1 MNHEY and CDR2 SVGAGI.

This clone was seen a handful of times. The sample holds other DNA sequences that translate to the same CDR3. The V call is TRBV29-1, the J call TRBJ2-5; possibly TRBD1 for D (5 bases). Trimming removed 5 bases at V and 2 bases at J, with 9 bases between. From germline, CDR1 is SQVTM and CDR2 ANQGSEA. The CDR3 has 12 amino acids. The CDR3 DNA reads TGCAGCGTTCAGGGTCCTCAAGAGACCCAGTACTTC. This sequence encodes CSVQGPQETQYF.

The chain is built from TRBV7-9 and TRBJ1-1, with D perhaps matching TRBD1 (5 bases). CDR3 length equals 12 residues. CDR1 is SEHNR, CDR2 FQNEAQ, per germline (reference sequence). Trimming took 5 bases from V and 13 from J, leaving 17 bases between them. CDR3: CASSPGTDRGFF. DNA of the CDR3: TGTGCCAGCAGCCCCGGGACGGATAGGGGTTTCTTT.

This clone was seen more than once but under ten times. The gene calls are TRBV29-1 and TRBJ1-2; TRBD1 is a possible D gene (6 bases). The CDR3 length is 16 residues. Per germline, CDR1 SQVTM and CDR2 ANQGSEA. With 0 bases removed from V and 4 bases from J, the gap between germline ends came to 18 bases. The DNA for the CDR3 is TGCAGCGTTGAAGATAAAACGACAGGCTTTTCCTATGGCTACACCTTC. Protein sequence: CSVEDKTTGFSYGYTF.